The 32 T cell receptor beta chains reported below all come from one sample, sequenced in a study of blood T cell repertoires in COVID-19. Libraries were prepared by immunoSEQ multiplex PCR; TCRdb keeps only in-frame clonotypes and omits some of them. The sample holds around 140,000 clones, roughly 80% seen once. The specimen sequenced was PBMCs or T cells enriched from blood (not recorded which). The receptors originated from a woman aged 45-65 years who had recovered from COVID-19.

The CDR3 here is CASSAGTDYTEAFF. The CDR3 DNA follows: TGTGCCAGCTCAGCGGGGACAGACTACACTGAAGCTTTCTTT. The genes are TRBV18 and TRBJ1-1; 7 bases align to TRBD1. The CDR3 length is 14 residues. Germline loops: CDR1 KGHSH, CDR2 LQKENI. The V and J ends lost 5 bases and 3 bases, in that order; junction bases with no gene match: 6.

This sequence joins TRBV28 and TRBJ2-7; D is perhaps TRBD1 (6 bases). The germline V and J ends were trimmed by 4 bases and 1 base, with 11 bases remaining between them. CDR1 is MDHEN and CDR2 is SYDVKM in the germline V gene. This CDR3 is built from 14 residues. DNA of the CDR3: TGTGCCAGCAGTTGGAACAGGGTGTCCTACGAGCAGTACGTC. Translating it yields CASSWNRVSYEQYV.

The chain recombines TRBV6-2 or TRBV6-3 with TRBJ1-2, with TRBD1 matching 7 bases. V gave up 2 bases and J gave up 1 base; unmatched junction bases: 7. In germline, CDR1 is MNHEY, CDR2 SVGEGT. CDR3 length: 16 residues. As DNA, the CDR3 is TGTGCCAGCAGTTACCGAGGGACAGCACATAACTATGGCTACACCTTC. It translates to CASSYRGTAHNYGYTF.

This clone turned up a few times. This rearrangement joins TRBV28 to TRBJ1-1; 7 nucleotides agree with TRBD1. This CDR3 has 16 amino acids. J gave up 1 base and V 5 bases, and 10 bases lay outside the gene matches. CDR1 and CDR2 (germline): MDHEN, SYDVKM. The chain's CDR3 is CASSTPSSGGNTEAFF. The CDR3 nucleotides read TGTGCCAGCAGTACACCCTCCTCAGGGGGGAACACTGAAGCTTTCTTT.

The chain is built from TRBV14 and TRBJ1-4; D possibly corresponds to TRBD1 (6 bases). CDR3 length: 13 amino acids. CDR1 is SGHDN, CDR2 FVKESK, per germline. V gave up 3 bases and J gave up 10 bases, with 12 bases separating them. The CDR3 DNA follows: TGTGCCAGCAGCCAGATGACAGGTGGAAAACTGTTTTTT. Residues: CASSQMTGGKLFF. Full variable domain (outside the CDR3, taken from reference TRBV14 and TRBJ1-4): EAGVTQFPSHSVIEKGQTVTLRCDPISGHDNLYWYRRVMGKEIKFLLHFVKESKQDESGMPNNRFLAERTGGTYSTLKVQPAELEDSGVYFCASSQMTGGKLFFGSGTQLSVL.

The chain carries TRBV2 and TRBJ2-1; weak D call: TRBD1 (5 bases). Trimming removed 7 bases at V and 0 bases at J, with 13 bases between. CDR3 size: 15 residues. Germline CDR1 is SNHLY and CDR2 is FYNNEI. The CDR3 bases are TGTGCCAGCAAAAAGACAGTTATCTCCTACAATGAGCAGTTCTTC. It specifies CASKKTVISYNEQFF.

The rearrangement joins TRBV11-2 to TRBJ2-1, with a weak D call TRBD2 (7 bases). V was cut by 3 bases and J by 9 bases, with 24 bases left in between. The germline CDR1 and CDR2 sequences are SGHAT and FQNNGV. The CDR3 consists of 17 residues. The DNA for the CDR3 is TGTGCCAGCAGCTTCCCCCTCGGGGGGCGGGGGTTCGGTGAGCAGTTCTTC. Protein sequence: CASSFPLGGRGFGEQFF.

The chain combines TRBV7-2 with TRBJ1-4; D ambiguous. CDR1 and CDR2 from the germline V gene are SGHTA and FQGNSA. Deletions cut 6 bases from V and 8 bases from J, with 13 bases between. The CDR3 length is 13 residues. For the CDR3, the DNA is TGTGCCAGCAGACCCACCAGGCACGAAAAACTGTTTTTT. Translating gives CASRPTRHEKLFF.

The chain combines TRBV2 with TRBJ2-7; D call uncertain. Trimming left V 4 bases short and J 5 bases short, with 9 bases between. The CDR3 is 12 residues long. Germline CDR1 is SNHLY and CDR2 is FYNNEI. CDR3 in amino acids: CASSADGHEQYV. Here the CDR3 DNA reads TGTGCCAGCAGTGCTGATGGCCACGAGCAGTACGTC.

The gene calls are TRBV15 and TRBJ1-1, with 9 positions matching TRBD1. Trimming at V came to 1 base and at J to 4 bases, leaving 10 bases not matched to a gene. The CDR3 contains 17 residues. The germline gives CDR1 LNHNV, CDR2 YYDKDF (reference sequence). The CDR3 region is CATSRGHGGTGLTEAFF. DNA for the CDR3: TGTGCCACCAGCAGAGGCCATGGGGGGACAGGGCTCACTGAAGCTTTCTTT.

CDR3: CASSLGEAAGNTIYF. The DNA for the CDR3 is TGTGCCAGCAGCTTAGGGGAGGCGGCGGGAAACACCATATATTTT. The chain is built from TRBV7-9 and TRBJ1-3; D call uncertain. Looked up from germline, CDR1 is SEHNR and CDR2 is FQNEAQ (reference sequence). The CDR3 contains 15 residues. The germline V and J ends were trimmed by 1 base and 4 bases, with 11 bases remaining between them. Using reference TRBV7-9 and TRBJ1-3 for the parts outside the CDR3, the full variable domain is DTGVSQNPRHKITKRGQNVTFRCDPISEHNRLYWYRQTLGQGPEFLTYFQNEAQLEKSRLLSDRFSAERPKGSFSTLEIQRTEQGDSAMYLCASSLGEAAGNTIYFGEGSWLTVV.

The chain couples TRBV15 to TRBJ1-6, with 10 bases fitting TRBD1. Germline loops: CDR1 LNHNV, CDR2 YYDKDF (reference sequence). This CDR3 has 16 amino acids. V was pared by 5 bases and J by 10 bases, with 11 bases of the junction left unmatched. In DNA, the CDR3 is TGTGCCACCAGCGGAAGGATCCGGGACAGGGGATCACCCCTCCACTTT. Its translation is CATSGRIRDRGSPLHF.

The chain recombines TRBV11-3 with TRBJ2-1, with D uncertain. Trimming took 3 bases from V and 2 from J, leaving 5 bases between them. Germline V gene sequence: CDR1 SGHNT, CDR2 YENEEA. The CDR3 contains 13 residues. The CDR3 nucleotides read TGTGCCAGCAGCTTCCGCGCCTACAATGAGCAGTTCTTC. Protein sequence: CASSFRAYNEQFF.

Turning to this clone: It is likely a read error, because the conserved phenylalanine at the end of the CDR3 is missing. The V call is TRBV27, the J call TRBJ2-7; possible D gene TRBD1, 6 bases. Per the germline V gene, CDR1 is MNHEY and CDR2 is SMNVEV (reference sequence). The CDR3 has 14 amino acids. V was cut by 5 bases and J by 6 bases, with 17 bases left in between. CDR3 in DNA: TGTGCCAGCAGTCGAAGACAGGATATATTCGAGCAGTACCTC. It is translated as CASSRRQDIFEQYL.

This sequence joins TRBV5-1 and TRBJ1-1; tentatively, D is TRBD1 (6 bases). The CDR3 totals 18 residues. V dropped 4 bases and J dropped 0 bases, with 22 bases sitting between them. Germline V CDR1 and CDR2: SGHRS, YFSETQ. The CDR3 DNA follows: TGCGCCAGCAGCCCTCCTCCGGGACAACGGTTAATGAACACTGAAGCTTTCTTT. It translates to CASSPPPGQRLMNTEAFF.

This clone has only a few counts. The rearrangement joins TRBV28 to TRBJ1-5; D not resolved. CDR1 is MDHEN, CDR2 SYDVKM, per germline. The germline V and J ends were trimmed by 4 bases and 7 bases, with 17 bases remaining between them. The length of the CDR3 is 15 residues. CDR3 DNA sequence: TGTGCCAGCAGTTCCCAGACACTTTTAAACCAGCCCCAGCATTTT. It codes for CASSSQTLLNQPQHF.

The chain carries TRBV5-1 and TRBJ1-3; maybe TRBD1 (5 bases). Trimming shortened V by 5 bases and J by 0 bases, and 9 bases separated the two germline ends. The length of the CDR3 is 14 residues. Germline CDR1 and CDR2: SGHRS and YFSETQ. The CDR3 DNA reads TGCGCCAGCAGGGACACCTCCTCTGGAAACACCATATATTTT. Translation: CASRDTSSGNTIYF.

DNA for the CDR3: TGCGCCAGCAGCTTCGCCCGGAGGGTTTCAGTGAACACTGAAGCTTTCTTT. Protein sequence: CASSFARRVSVNTEAFF. The rearrangement links TRBV5-1 to TRBJ1-1; unclear D gene. V was clipped by 2 bases and J by 0 bases, with 17 bases between them. CDR3 length: 17 residues. Germline V CDR1 and CDR2: SGHRS, YFSETQ.

This clone was seen only a few times. The chain employs TRBV28 and TRBJ1-5; D may be TRBD1 (6 bases). The CDR3 sequence is 14 residues long. CDR1 is MDHEN, CDR2 SYDVKM, per germline. Trimming cost V 6 bases and J 5 bases, with 14 bases left between them. The DNA of the CDR3 is TGTGCCAGCAGAAATACAGGGTTCCATCAGCCCCAGCATTTT. It codes for CASRNTGFHQPQHF.

This clone was picked up one time. This chain connects TRBV5-1 to TRBJ1-6; no clear D gene. The V gene's germline CDR1 is SGHRS and CDR2 YFSETQ. The CDR3 has 15 amino acids. The germline V and J ends were trimmed by 0 bases and 8 bases, with 12 bases remaining between them. The CDR3, as DNA: TGCGCCAGCAGCTTGGCTGAGGAAAGTCATTCACCCCTCCACTTT. Translating gives CASSLAEESHSPLHF. The variable domain in full, completed from reference TRBV5-1 and TRBJ1-6, reads KAGVTQTPRYLIKTRGQQVTLSCSPISGHRSVSWYQQTPGQGLQFLFEYFSETQRNKGNFPGRFSGRQFSNSRSEMNVSTLELGDSALYLCASSLAEESHSPLHFGNGTRLTVT.

V and J are TRBV10-3 and TRBJ2-5; D call uncertain. This CDR3 contains 12 residues. The V gene's germline CDR1 is ENHRY and CDR2 SYGVKD. Trimming stripped 8 bases from V and 2 bases from J, with 9 bases between. CDR3 DNA: TGTGCCATCGCCGGGTCTCAAGAGACCCAGTACTTC. Amino acids: CAIAGSQETQYF.

The chain has TRBV18 and TRBJ1-2; a possible D gene is TRBD1 (6 bases). Deletions cut 3 bases from V and 1 base from J, with 18 bases between. Germline values: CDR1 KGHSH, CDR2 LQKENI. This CDR3 has 17 amino acids. The chain's CDR3 is CASSPRARQAFNYGYTF. The DNA of the CDR3 is TGTGCCAGCTCACCCAGAGCCCGACAGGCGTTTAACTATGGCTACACCTTC.

The table lists this clone with a few counts. This rearrangement joins TRBV7-3 to TRBJ2-2, with TRBD1 identical over 9 bases. Trimming removed 5 bases from V and 3 bases from J; junction bases left unmatched: 7. Germline lookup yields CDR1 SGHTA and CDR2 FQGTGA. The CDR3 sequence is 16 residues long. The CDR3 is CASSQGQGRDTGELFF. CDR3 sequence (DNA): TGTGCCAGCAGCCAAGGACAGGGGCGGGACACCGGGGAGCTGTTTTTT.

The chain carries TRBV7-9 and TRBJ2-7; no definite D call. Germline CDR1 SEHNR, CDR2 FQNEAQ (reference sequence). The CDR3 length is 16 residues. V shed 5 bases and J shed 0 bases, with 17 bases lying between them. The CDR3 reads CASSKAARRSSYEQYF. DNA for the CDR3: TGTGCCAGCAGCAAGGCTGCCCGGCGGAGCTCCTACGAGCAGTACTTC.

The rearrangement joins TRBV27 to TRBJ2-7; TRBD2 aligns across 8 bases. Germline V gene data show CDR1 as MNHEY and CDR2 as SMNVEV (reference sequence). After removal of 6 bases from V and 4 bases from J, the junction contained 8 bases not matched to a gene. The CDR3 runs 14 residues. The CDR3 here is CASSQRRGGYEQYF. The DNA for the CDR3 is TGTGCCAGCAGCCAGCGCCGGGGGGGTTACGAGCAGTACTTC.

The rearrangement joins TRBV7-2 to TRBJ1-3; TRBD1 aligns across 7 bases. The CDR3 spans 15 residues. After removal of 5 bases from V and 4 bases from J, the junction contained 8 bases not matched to a gene. Germline CDR1 and CDR2: SGHTA and FQGNSA. DNA of the CDR3: TGTGCCAGCAGCCGGTCCGGGACAGCCGGAAACACCATATATTTT. Translating gives CASSRSGTAGNTIYF.

The chain has TRBV7-3 and TRBJ2-7; D is unresolved. The CDR3 spans 15 residues. Trimming took 3 bases from V and 3 from J, leaving 15 bases between them. CDR1 and CDR2 (germline): SGHTA, FQGTGA. CDR3 protein: CASSFSSPGSYEQYV. The CDR3 DNA is TGTGCCAGCAGCTTCTCAAGTCCAGGCAGCTACGAGCAGTACGTC.

The chain recombines TRBV27 with TRBJ1-2; 12 bases map to TRBD1. V lost 6 bases to trimming and J lost 8 bases; unmatched junction nucleotides: 10. The CDR3 length is 15 residues. CDR1 is MNHEY and CDR2 is SMNVEV in the germline V gene (reference sequence). The CDR3 sequence: CASSLTGQGAGGYTF. The CDR3 DNA follows: TGTGCCAGCAGCCTTACGGGACAGGGGGCAGGGGGCTACACCTTC.

The chain links TRBV5-1 to TRBJ2-2, with D tentatively TRBD2 (5 bases). Trimming took 1 base from V and 0 from J, leaving 13 bases between them. Per germline, CDR1 SGHRS and CDR2 YFSETQ. The length of the CDR3 is 17 residues. CDR3 sequence (DNA): TGCGCCAGCAGCTTGCGGGAATTGCGGCCGAACACCGGGGAGCTGTTTTTT. It translates to CASSLRELRPNTGELFF.

This clone occurred a few times. The gene calls are TRBV7-2 and TRBJ1-2, with TRBD1 as a possible D gene (5 bases). Germline CDR1 and CDR2: SGHTA and FQGNSA. This CDR3 region has 12 residues. Trimming pared 1 base from V and 11 bases from J, leaving 11 bases between. The CDR3 here is CASSLVNRQYTF. DNA for the CDR3: TGTGCCAGCAGCTTAGTTAACAGGCAGTACACCTTC.

The chain joins TRBV5-1 to TRBJ1-1; no definite D call. Germline values: CDR1 SGHRS, CDR2 YFSETQ. This CDR3 is built from 14 residues. V was pared by 4 bases and J by 4 bases, with 14 bases between. CDR3 DNA sequence: TGCGCCAGCAGCCCGGCGGAGGCGTCCACTGAAGCTTTCTTT. Its translation is CASSPAEASTEAFF.

The chain combines TRBV19 with TRBJ2-6; D is possibly TRBD1 (5 bases). The length of the CDR3 is 16 residues. The V gene lost 0 bases and the J gene lost 4 bases, with 10 bases spanning the gap. Germline V gene data show CDR1 as LNHDA and CDR2 as SQIVND (reference sequence). The CDR3 region has the DNA TGTGCCAGTAGTATAGAGGCAGGGTCAGGGGCCAACGTCCTGACTTTC. This gives the protein CASSIEAGSGANVLTF.